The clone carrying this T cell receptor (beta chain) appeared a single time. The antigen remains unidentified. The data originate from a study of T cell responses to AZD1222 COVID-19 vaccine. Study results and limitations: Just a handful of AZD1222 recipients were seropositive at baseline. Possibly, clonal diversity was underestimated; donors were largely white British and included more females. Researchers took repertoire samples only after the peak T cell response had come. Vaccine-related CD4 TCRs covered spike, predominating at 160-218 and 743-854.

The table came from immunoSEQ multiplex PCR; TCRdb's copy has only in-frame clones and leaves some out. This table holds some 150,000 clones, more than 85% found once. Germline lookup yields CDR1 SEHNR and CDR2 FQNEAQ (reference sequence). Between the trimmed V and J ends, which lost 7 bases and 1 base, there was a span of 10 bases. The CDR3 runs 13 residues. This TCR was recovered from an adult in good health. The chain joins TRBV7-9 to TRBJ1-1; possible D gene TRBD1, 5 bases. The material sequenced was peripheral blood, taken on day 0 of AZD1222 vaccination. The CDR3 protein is CASTGVGNTEAFF. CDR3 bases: TGTGCCAGCACGGGGGTGGGGAACACTGAAGCTTTCTTT.